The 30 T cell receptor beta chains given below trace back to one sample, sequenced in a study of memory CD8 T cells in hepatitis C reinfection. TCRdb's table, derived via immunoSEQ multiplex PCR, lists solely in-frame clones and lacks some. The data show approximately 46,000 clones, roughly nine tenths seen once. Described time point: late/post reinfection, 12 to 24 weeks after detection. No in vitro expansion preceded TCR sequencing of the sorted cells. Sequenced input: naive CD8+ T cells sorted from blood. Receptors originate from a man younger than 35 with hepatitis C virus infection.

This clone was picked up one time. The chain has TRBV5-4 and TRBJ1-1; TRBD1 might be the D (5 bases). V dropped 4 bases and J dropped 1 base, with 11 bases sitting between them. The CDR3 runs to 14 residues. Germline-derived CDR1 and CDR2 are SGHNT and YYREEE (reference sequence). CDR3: CASSPPGGNTEAFF. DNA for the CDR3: TGTGCCAGCAGCCCTCCCGGGGGGAACACTGAAGCTTTCTTT. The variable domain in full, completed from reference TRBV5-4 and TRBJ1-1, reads ETGVTQSPTHLIKTRGQQVTLRCSSQSGHNTVSWYQQALGQGPQFIFQYYREEENGRGNFPPRFSGLQFPNYSSELNVNALELDDSALYLCASSPPGGNTEAFFGQGTRLTVV.

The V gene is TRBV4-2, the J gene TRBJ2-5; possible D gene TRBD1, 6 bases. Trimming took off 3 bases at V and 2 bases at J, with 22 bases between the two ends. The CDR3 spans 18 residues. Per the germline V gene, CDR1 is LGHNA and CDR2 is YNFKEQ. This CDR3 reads CASSQLGPGANLQETQYF. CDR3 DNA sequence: TGTGCCAGCAGCCAGCTCGGACCAGGGGCAAACTTACAAGAGACCCAGTACTTC.

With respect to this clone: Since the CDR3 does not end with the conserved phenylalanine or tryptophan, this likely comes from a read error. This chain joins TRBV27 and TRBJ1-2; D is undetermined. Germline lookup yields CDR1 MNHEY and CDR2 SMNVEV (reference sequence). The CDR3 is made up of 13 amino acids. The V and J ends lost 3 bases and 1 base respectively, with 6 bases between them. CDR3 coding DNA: TGTGCCAGCAGTTTCGCAGTTAACTATGGCTACACCCTC. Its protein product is CASSFAVNYGYTL.

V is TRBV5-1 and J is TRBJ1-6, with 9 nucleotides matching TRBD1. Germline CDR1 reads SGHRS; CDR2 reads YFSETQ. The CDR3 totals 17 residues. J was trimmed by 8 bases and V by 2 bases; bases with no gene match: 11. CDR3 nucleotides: TGCGCCAGCAGCTTATTAATGTGGGGACAGGGCGATTCACCCCTCCACTTT. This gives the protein CASSLLMWGQGDSPLHF.

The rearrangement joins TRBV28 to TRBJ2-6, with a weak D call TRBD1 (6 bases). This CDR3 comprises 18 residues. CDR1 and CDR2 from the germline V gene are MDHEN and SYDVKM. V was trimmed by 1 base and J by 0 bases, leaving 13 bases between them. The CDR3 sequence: CASSLSPWDNSGANVLTF. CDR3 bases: TGTGCCAGCAGTTTATCTCCATGGGACAACTCTGGGGCCAACGTCCTGACTTTC.

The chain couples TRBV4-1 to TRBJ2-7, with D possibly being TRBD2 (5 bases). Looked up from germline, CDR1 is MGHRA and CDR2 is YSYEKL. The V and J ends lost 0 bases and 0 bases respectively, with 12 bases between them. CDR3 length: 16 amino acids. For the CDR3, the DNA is TGCGCCAGCAGCCAAGAGAGTAGCGTTAGCTCCTACGAGCAGTACTTC. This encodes CASSQESSVSSYEQYF.

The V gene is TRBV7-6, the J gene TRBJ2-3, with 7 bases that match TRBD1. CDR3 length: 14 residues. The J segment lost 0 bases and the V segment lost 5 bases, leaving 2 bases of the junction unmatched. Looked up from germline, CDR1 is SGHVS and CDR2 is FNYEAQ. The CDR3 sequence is CASSPTGSTDTQYF. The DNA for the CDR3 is TGTGCCAGCAGCCCGACAGGGAGCACAGATACGCAGTATTTT.

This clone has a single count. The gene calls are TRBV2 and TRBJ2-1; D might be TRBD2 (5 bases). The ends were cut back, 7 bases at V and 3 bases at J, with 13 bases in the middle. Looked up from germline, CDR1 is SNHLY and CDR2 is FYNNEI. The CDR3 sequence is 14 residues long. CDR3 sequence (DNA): TGTGCCAGCAAATCGAGGGATAACTACAATGAGCAGTTCTTC. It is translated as CASKSRDNYNEQFF. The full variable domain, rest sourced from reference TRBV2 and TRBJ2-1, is EPEVTQTPSHQVTQMGQEVILRCVPISNHLYFYWYRQILGQKVEFLVSFYNNEISEKSEIFDDQFSVERPDGSNFTLKIRSTKLEDSAMYFCASKSRDNYNEQFFGPGTRLTVL.

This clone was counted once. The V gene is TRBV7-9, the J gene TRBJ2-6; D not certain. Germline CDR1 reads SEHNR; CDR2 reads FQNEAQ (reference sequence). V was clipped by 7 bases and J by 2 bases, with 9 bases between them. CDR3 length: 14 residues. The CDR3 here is CASTPIAGANVLTF. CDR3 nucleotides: TGTGCCAGCACTCCTATAGCTGGGGCCAACGTCCTGACTTTC.

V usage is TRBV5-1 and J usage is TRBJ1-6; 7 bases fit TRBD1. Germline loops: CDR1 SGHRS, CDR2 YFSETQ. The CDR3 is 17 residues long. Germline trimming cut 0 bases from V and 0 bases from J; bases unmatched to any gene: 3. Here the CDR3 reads CASSLEGQSSYNSPLHF. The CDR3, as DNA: TGCGCCAGCAGCTTGGAGGGACAGAGCTCCTATAATTCACCCCTCCACTTT. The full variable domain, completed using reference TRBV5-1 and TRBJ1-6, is KAGVTQTPRYLIKTRGQQVTLSCSPISGHRSVSWYQQTPGQGLQFLFEYFSETQRNKGNFPGRFSGRQFSNSRSEMNVSTLELGDSALYLCASSLEGQSSYNSPLHFGNGTRLTVT.

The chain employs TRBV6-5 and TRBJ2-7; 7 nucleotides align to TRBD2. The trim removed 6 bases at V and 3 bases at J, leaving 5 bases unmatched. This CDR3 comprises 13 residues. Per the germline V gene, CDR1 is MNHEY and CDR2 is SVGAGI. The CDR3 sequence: CASSLGEGYEQYF. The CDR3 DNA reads TGTGCCAGCAGCCTAGGGGAGGGCTACGAGCAGTACTTC.

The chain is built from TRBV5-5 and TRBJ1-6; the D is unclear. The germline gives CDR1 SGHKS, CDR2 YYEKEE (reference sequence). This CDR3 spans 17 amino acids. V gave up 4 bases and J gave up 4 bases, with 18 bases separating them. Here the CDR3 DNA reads TGTGCCAGCAGCCTAAACTTACCCGAGAGTTATAATTCACCCCTCCACTTT. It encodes CASSLNLPESYNSPLHF.

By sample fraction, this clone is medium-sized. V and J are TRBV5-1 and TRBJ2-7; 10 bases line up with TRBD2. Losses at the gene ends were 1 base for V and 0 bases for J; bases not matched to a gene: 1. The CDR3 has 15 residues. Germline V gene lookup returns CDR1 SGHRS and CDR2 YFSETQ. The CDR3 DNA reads TGCGCCAGCAGCTTGACTAGCGGGGACTCCTACGAGCAGTACTTC. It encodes CASSLTSGDSYEQYF.

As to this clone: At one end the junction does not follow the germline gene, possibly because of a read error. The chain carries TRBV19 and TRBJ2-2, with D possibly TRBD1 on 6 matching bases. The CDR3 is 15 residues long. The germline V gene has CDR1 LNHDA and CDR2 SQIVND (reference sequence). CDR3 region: CAGSPGQRSTGELFF. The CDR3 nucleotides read TGTGCCGGTAGTCCTGGACAGAGGAGCACCGGGGAGCTGTTTTTT.

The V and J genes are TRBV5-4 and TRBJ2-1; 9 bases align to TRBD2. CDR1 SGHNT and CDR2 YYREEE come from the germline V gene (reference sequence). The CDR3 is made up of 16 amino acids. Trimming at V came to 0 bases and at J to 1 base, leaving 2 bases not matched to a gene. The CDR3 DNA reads TGTGCCAGCAGCTTGGGGCTAGCGGGATCCTACAATGAGCAGTTCTTC. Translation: CASSLGLAGSYNEQFF.

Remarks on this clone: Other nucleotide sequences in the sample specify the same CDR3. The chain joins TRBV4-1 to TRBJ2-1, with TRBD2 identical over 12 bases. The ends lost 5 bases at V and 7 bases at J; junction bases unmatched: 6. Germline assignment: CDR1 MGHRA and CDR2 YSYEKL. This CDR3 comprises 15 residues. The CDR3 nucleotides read TGCGCCAGCAGCACGCCTAGCGGGAGGGTTAATGAGCAGTTCTTC. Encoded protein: CASSTPSGRVNEQFF.

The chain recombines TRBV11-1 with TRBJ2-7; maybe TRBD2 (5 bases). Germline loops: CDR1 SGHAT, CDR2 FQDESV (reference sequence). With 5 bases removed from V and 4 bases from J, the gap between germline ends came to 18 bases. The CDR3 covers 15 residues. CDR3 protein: CASSLRRGVIYEQYF. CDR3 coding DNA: TGTGCCAGCAGCCTGAGACGGGGAGTTATATACGAGCAGTACTTC.

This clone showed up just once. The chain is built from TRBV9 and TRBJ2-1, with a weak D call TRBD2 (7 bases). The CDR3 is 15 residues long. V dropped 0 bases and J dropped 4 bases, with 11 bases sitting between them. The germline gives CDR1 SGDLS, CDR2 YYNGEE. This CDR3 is CASSVEGGAYNEQFF. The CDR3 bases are TGTGCCAGCAGCGTAGAGGGGGGGGCATACAATGAGCAGTTCTTC.

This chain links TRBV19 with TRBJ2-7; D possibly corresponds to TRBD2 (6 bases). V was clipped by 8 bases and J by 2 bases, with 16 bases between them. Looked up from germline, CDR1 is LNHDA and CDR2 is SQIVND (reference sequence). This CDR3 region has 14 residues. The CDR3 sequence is CASLWETRPYEQYF. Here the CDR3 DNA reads TGTGCCAGTCTTTGGGAGACTAGGCCCTACGAGCAGTACTTC.

Written as DNA, the CDR3 is TGTGCCAGCAGTTTCGAGGGTTATGGCTACACCTTC. As protein: CASSFEGYGYTF. The chain carries TRBV28 and TRBJ1-2; D ambiguous. CDR1 and CDR2 (germline): MDHEN, SYDVKM. There are 12 residues in the CDR3. Trimming removed 3 bases from V and 5 bases from J, with 7 bases in between.

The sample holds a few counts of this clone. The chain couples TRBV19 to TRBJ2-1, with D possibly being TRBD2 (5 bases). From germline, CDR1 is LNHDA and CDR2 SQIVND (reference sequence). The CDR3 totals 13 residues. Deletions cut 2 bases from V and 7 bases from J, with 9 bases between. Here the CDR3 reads CASSIFGENEQFF. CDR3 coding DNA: TGTGCCAGTAGTATATTCGGGGAGAATGAGCAGTTCTTC.

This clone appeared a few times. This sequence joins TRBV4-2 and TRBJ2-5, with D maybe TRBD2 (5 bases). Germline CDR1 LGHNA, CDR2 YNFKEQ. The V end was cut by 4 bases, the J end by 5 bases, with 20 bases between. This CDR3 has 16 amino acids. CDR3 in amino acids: CASSRNTGPRRETQYF. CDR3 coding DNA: TGTGCCAGCAGCCGGAATACGGGCCCTCGGAGGGAGACCCAGTACTTC.

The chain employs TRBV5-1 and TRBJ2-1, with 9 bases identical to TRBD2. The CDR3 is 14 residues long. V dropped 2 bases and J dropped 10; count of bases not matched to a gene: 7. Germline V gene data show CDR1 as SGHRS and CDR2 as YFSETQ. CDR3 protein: CASSFSGLANEQFF. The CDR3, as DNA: TGCGCCAGCAGCTTCTCTGGACTAGCGAACGAGCAGTTCTTC.

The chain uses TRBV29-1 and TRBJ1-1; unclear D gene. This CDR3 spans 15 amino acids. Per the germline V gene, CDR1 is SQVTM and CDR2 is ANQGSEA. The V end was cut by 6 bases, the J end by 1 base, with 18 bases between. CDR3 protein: CSVKGAQTSNTEAFF. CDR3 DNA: TGCAGCGTGAAAGGAGCACAAACTTCGAACACTGAAGCTTTCTTT.

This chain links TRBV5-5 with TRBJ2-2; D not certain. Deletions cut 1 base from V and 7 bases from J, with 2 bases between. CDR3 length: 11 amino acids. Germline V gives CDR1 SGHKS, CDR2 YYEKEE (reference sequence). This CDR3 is CASSLLGELFF. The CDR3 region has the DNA TGTGCCAGCAGCTTGCTCGGGGAGCTGTTTTTT.

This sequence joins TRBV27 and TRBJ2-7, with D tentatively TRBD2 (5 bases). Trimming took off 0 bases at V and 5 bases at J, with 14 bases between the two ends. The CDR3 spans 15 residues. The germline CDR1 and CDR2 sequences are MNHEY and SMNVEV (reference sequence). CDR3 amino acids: CASSLSQNDYDEQYF. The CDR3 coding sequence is TGTGCCAGCAGTTTATCGCAGAACGACTACGACGAGCAGTACTTC.

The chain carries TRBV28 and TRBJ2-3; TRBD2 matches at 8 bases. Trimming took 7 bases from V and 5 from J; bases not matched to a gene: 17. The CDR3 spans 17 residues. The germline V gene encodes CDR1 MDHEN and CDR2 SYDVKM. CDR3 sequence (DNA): TGTGCCAGCACCCTATCAGGACTAGCCCAAGGGAAAGATACGCAGTATTTT. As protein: CASTLSGLAQGKDTQYF. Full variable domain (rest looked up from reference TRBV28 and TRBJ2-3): DVKVTQSSRYLVKRTGEKVFLECVQDMDHENMFWYRQDPGLGLRLIYFSYDVKMKEKGDIPEGYSVSREKKERFSLILESASTNQTSMYLCASTLSGLAQGKDTQYFGPGTRLTVL.

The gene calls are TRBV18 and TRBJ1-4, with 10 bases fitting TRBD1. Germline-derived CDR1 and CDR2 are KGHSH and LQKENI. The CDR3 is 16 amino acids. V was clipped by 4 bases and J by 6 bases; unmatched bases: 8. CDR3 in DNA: TGTGCCAGCTCACTCGGGGGACAGGGGATGGATGAAAAACTGTTTTTT. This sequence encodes CASSLGGQGMDEKLFF.

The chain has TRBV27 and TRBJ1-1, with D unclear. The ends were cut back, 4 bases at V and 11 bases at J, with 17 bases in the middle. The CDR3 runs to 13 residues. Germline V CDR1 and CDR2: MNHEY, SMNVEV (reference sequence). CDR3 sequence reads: CASSYGVGSGAFF. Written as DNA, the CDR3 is TGTGCCAGCAGTTACGGGGTGGGATCCGGGGCTTTCTTT.

The chain's CDR3 is CASGLVWGQGAEQPQHF. CDR3 coding DNA: TGTGCTAGTGGTTTGGTTTGGGGACAGGGAGCGGAACAGCCCCAGCATTTT. The chain carries TRBV12-5 and TRBJ1-5; TRBD1 aligns across 9 bases. This CDR3 is 17 amino acids long. J gave up 7 bases and V 0 bases, and 10 bases lay outside the gene matches. Germline V lookup: CDR1 LGHNT, CDR2 FRNRAP.